This T cell receptor (beta chain) was observed in a study of T cells in Graves' hyperthyroidism and ophthalmopathy. The CDR3 spans 12 residues. Germline CDR1 and CDR2: MDHEN and SYDVKM. Trimming shortened V by 3 bases and J by 7 bases, and 10 bases separated the two germline ends. The study's findings and limits: Researchers report that a 13 V-J model separated ophthalmopathy from stable hyperthyroidism.

Hyperthyroidism patients were newly diagnosed, had disease duration under 2 months, and were aged 18 to 65 years. Orbital computed tomography, thyroid ultrasound, serum thyroxine and TRAb, and clinical symptoms together informed the diagnoses. From RNA transcripts, TCR beta CDR3 regions were amplified. The HTBI primer set served for first-round RT-PCR of the TCR CDR3. TCRdb re-called the multiplex PCR reads through MiXCR, storing one row per CDR3 protein. The table records roughly 420,000 distinct CDR3 sequences, roughly 15% of them present only once. Details on this clonotype: Its cognate antigen is unknown. A read error is possible here, since a much larger clone lies one base away.

The sequence was obtained from a woman aged 18-29 years with Graves' hyperthyroidism. Specimen: blood. The chain uses TRBV28 and TRBJ2-7, with D unclear. CDR3: CASSFSSIEQYF. CDR3 nucleotides: TGTGCCAGCAGTTTCTCGTCTATTGAGCAGTACTTC.